These T cell receptor beta chains were read from a single sample in a study of blood T cell repertoires in COVID-19. Repertoires were generated with immunoSEQ multiplex PCR, while TCRdb's copy carries only in-frame clones and drops some. This table has 150,000 to 200,000 clones, around 84% appearing once. Input material: peripheral blood. These receptors were obtained from a human donor with acute or convalescent COVID-19. The donor label of this sample is uncertain. Each CDR3 is given with its conserved first and last residue. The D gene is left open where the match is weak. Clone size is not always given. Where it is, it says once, few, many or a class for expanded clones.

D: .; J: TRBJ1-1; size: .; V: TRBV20-1; length: 10; CDR3: CSASNSEAFF; DNA: TGCAGTGCTAGTAATAGCGAAGCTTTCTTT
D: TRBD2; J: TRBJ2-3; size: .; V: TRBV2; length: 15; CDR3: CASRSSGAGGDTQYF; DNA: TGTGCCAGCAGATCTAGCGGGGCCGGTGGGGATACGCAGTATTTT
D: .; J: TRBJ1-1; size: few; V: TRBV5-1; length: 15; CDR3: CASSLDGQGNTEAFF; DNA: TGCGCCAGCAGCTTGGATGGGCAGGGGAACACTGAAGCTTTCTTT
D: TRBD1; J: TRBJ2-7; size: .; V: TRBV4-1; length: 14; CDR3: CASSPTGIILEQYF; DNA: TGCGCCAGCAGTCCGACAGGGATTATACTCGAGCAGTACTTC
D: .; J: TRBJ1-5; size: .; V: TRBV5-1; length: 13; CDR3: CASNPAGNQPQHF; DNA: TGCGCCAGCAACCCGGCAGGGAATCAGCCCCAGCATTTT
D: TRBD1; J: TRBJ2-2; size: .; V: TRBV5-6; length: 16; CDR3: CASSQTLQGGTGELFF; DNA: TGTGCCAGCAGCCAAACCCTACAGGGGGGCACCGGGGAGCTGTTTTTT
D: TRBD2; J: TRBJ2-1; size: .; V: TRBV5-4; length: 14; CDR3: CASSISSGGNEQFF; DNA: TGTGCCAGCAGCATCTCTAGCGGGGGGAACGAGCAGTTCTTC
D: .; J: TRBJ1-2; size: .; V: TRBV5-8; length: 13; CDR3: CASSLSTPGGYTF; DNA: TGTGCCAGCAGCTTGTCGACACCCGGCGGCTACACCTTC
D: TRBD1; J: TRBJ1-1; size: .; V: TRBV2; length: 15; CDR3: CASSWDRASNTEAFF; DNA: TGTGCCAGCAGCTGGGACAGGGCATCGAACACTGAAGCTTTCTTT
D: .; J: TRBJ2-7; size: .; V: TRBV6-5; length: 13; CDR3: CASSYQVTYEQYF; DNA: TGTGCCAGCAGTTACCAGGTTACCTACGAGCAGTACTTC
D: .; J: TRBJ1-6; size: few; V: TRBV28; length: 12; CDR3: CASRSEMRPLHF; DNA: TGTGCCAGCAGAAGCGAAATGAGACCCCTCCACTTT
D: TRBD1; J: TRBJ1-1; size: .; V: TRBV5-1; length: 15; CDR3: CASSGGQGENTEAFF; DNA: TGCGCCAGCAGCGGGGGACAGGGAGAGAACACTGAAGCTTTCTTT
D: TRBD1; J: TRBJ2-1; size: once; V: TRBV7-7; length: 15; CDR3: CASSLGTGSYNEQLF; DNA: TGTGCCAGCAGCTTAGGGACAGGCTCCTACAATGAGCAGCTCTTC
D: TRBD1; J: TRBJ1-6; size: .; V: TRBV19; length: 14; CDR3: CASRDGTGRTPLHF; DNA: TGTGCCAGTAGGGACGGGACAGGGAGGACACCCCTCCACTTT
D: TRBD1; J: TRBJ2-2; size: .; V: TRBV5-1; length: 16; CDR3: CASSVIWTGNSGELFF; DNA: TGCGCCAGCAGTGTAATCTGGACAGGGAATTCCGGGGAGCTGTTTTTT
D: .; J: TRBJ2-5; size: .; V: TRBV19; length: 15; CDR3: CASSIGVRARETQYF; DNA: TGTGCCAGTAGTATCGGGGTGAGGGCACGGGAGACCCAGTACTTC
D: .; J: TRBJ1-1; size: once; V: TRBV27; length: 13; CDR3: CASSLEGDTEAFF; DNA: TGTGCCAGCAGTTTAGAGGGGGACACTGAAGCTTTCTTT
D: TRBD1; J: TRBJ1-4; size: .; V: TRBV27; length: 14; CDR3: CASRGGTGHEKLFF; DNA: TGTGCCAGCAGGGGGGGGACAGGGCATGAAAAACTGTTTTTT
D: TRBD2; J: TRBJ2-7; size: .; V: TRBV6-2/TRBV6-3; length: 14; CDR3: CASSYSTSGYEQYF; DNA: TGTGCCAGCAGTTACTCTACTAGCGGCTACGAGCAGTACTTC
D: .; J: TRBJ1-3; size: .; V: TRBV5-1; length: 17; CDR3: CASSLSQGSSSGNTIYF; DNA: TGCGCCAGCAGCTTGTCGCAGGGTAGTTCCTCTGGAAACACCATATATTTT
D: TRBD1; J: TRBJ1-1; size: .; V: TRBV27; length: 14; CDR3: CASSKETGGNEAFF; DNA: TGTGCCAGCTCCAAGGAGACAGGGGGAAATGAAGCTTTCTTT
D: TRBD2; J: TRBJ2-7; size: once; V: TRBV5-4; length: 15; CDR3: CASSHNSGGTYEQYF; DNA: TGTGCCAGCAGCCACAATAGCGGGGGCACCTACGAGCAGTACTTC
D: TRBD1; J: TRBJ1-1; size: .; V: TRBV6-6; length: 15; CDR3: CASTPTQGRNTEAFF; DNA: TGTGCCAGCACCCCTACACAGGGGAGAAACACTGAAGCTTTCTTT
D: TRBD1; J: TRBJ1-1; size: .; V: TRBV5-4; length: 14; CDR3: CASSLVDRVTEAFF; DNA: TGTGCCAGCAGCTTGGTCGACAGGGTAACTGAAGCTTTCTTT
D: TRBD1; J: TRBJ1-5; size: few; V: TRBV7-2; length: 17; CDR3: CASSLYRTGGANQPQHF; DNA: TGTGCCAGCAGCCTATACAGGACAGGCGGAGCGAATCAGCCCCAGCATTTT
D: TRBD1; J: TRBJ1-4; size: .; V: TRBV19; length: 15; CDR3: CATQTMMAGGEKLFF; DNA: TGTGCCACCCAAACAATGATGGCAGGGGGTGAAAAACTGTTTTTT
D: TRBD1; J: TRBJ2-5; size: .; V: TRBV10-3; length: 13; CDR3: CAISERTGEAQYF; DNA: TGTGCCATCAGTGAGAGGACAGGAGAGGCCCAGTACTTC
D: .; J: TRBJ1-4; size: .; V: TRBV6-2/TRBV6-3; length: 13; CDR3: CASSPPAGLELFF; DNA: TGTGCCAGCAGCCCCCCCGCGGGCTTGGAACTGTTTTTT
D: TRBD1; J: TRBJ1-4; size: .; V: TRBV5-6; length: 17; CDR3: CASSQDRGRRFGEKLFF; DNA: TGTGCCAGCAGCCAGGACAGGGGGCGCCGGTTTGGTGAAAAACTGTTTTTT
D: .; J: TRBJ1-1; size: .; V: TRBV4-2; length: 14; CDR3: CASSQVVRDTEAFF; DNA: TGTGCCAGCAGCCAAGTCGTACGAGACACTGAAGCTTTCTTT
D: .; J: TRBJ1-5; size: once; V: TRBV28; length: 13; CDR3: CASSFFGNQPQHF; DNA: TGTGCCAGCAGCTTCTTCGGCAATCAGCCCCAGCATTTT
D: .; J: TRBJ1-1; size: .; V: TRBV29-1; length: 12; CDR3: CSSSTPNTEAFF; DNA: TGCAGCTCTTCGACACCGAACACTGAAGCTTTCTTT
D: .; J: TRBJ2-7; size: .; V: TRBV20-1; length: 13; CDR3: CSASGQRIYEQYF; DNA: TGCAGTGCTAGTGGACAGAGGATCTACGAGCAGTACTTC
D: TRBD1; J: TRBJ2-7; size: .; V: TRBV7-2; length: 16; CDR3: CASSFRQGSGSYEQYF; DNA: TGTGCCAGCAGCTTTAGACAGGGGTCCGGCTCCTACGAGCAGTACTTC
D: TRBD2; J: TRBJ2-7; size: .; V: TRBV4-1; length: 17; CDR3: CASSQASGLAGGYEQYF; DNA: TGCGCCAGCAGCCAAGCTTCTGGACTAGCGGGGGGGTACGAGCAGTACTTC
D: TRBD1; J: TRBJ1-6; size: .; V: TRBV29-1; length: 13; CDR3: CSIRQGANSPLHF; DNA: TGCAGCATCCGACAGGGGGCCAATTCACCCCTCCACTTT
D: TRBD1; J: TRBJ2-2; size: .; V: TRBV3-1/TRBV3-2; length: 15; CDR3: CASSQLTGTNGELFF; DNA: TGTGCCAGCAGCCAGTTGACAGGGACAAACGGGGAGCTGTTTTTT
D: TRBD1; J: TRBJ2-2; size: once; V: TRBV11-3; length: 15; CDR3: CASSKRAQGAGELFF; DNA: TGTGCCAGCAGCAAAAGGGCACAGGGGGCCGGGGAGCTGTTTTTT
D: TRBD1; J: TRBJ2-1; size: .; V: TRBV6-6; length: 13; CDR3: CASGRQGAGEQFF; DNA: TGTGCCAGCGGCAGACAGGGGGCGGGGGAGCAGTTCTTC
D: TRBD1; J: TRBJ1-1; size: .; V: TRBV9; length: 15; CDR3: CASSPRQGVNTEAFF; DNA: TGTGCCAGCAGCCCTCGACAGGGGGTGAACACTGAAGCTTTCTTT
D: .; J: TRBJ1-4; size: once; V: TRBV12-5; length: 16; CDR3: CASGLVIPSGGEKLFF; DNA: TGTGCTAGTGGTTTGGTAATACCCTCGGGTGGGGAAAAACTGTTTTTT
D: .; J: TRBJ1-2; size: .; V: TRBV6-5; length: 14; CDR3: CASSYSLVGRNYTF; DNA: TGTGCCAGCAGTTACTCCCTTGTGGGGCGGAACTACACCTTC
D: .; J: TRBJ2-3; size: .; V: TRBV19; length: 15; CDR3: CASSIGPGYTDTQYF; DNA: TGTGCCAGTAGTATTGGGCCAGGCTACACAGATACGCAGTATTTT
D: .; J: TRBJ2-3; size: once; V: TRBV5-4; length: 16; CDR3: CASSPEVLTSTDTQYF; DNA: TGTGCCAGCAGCCCCGAAGTACTTACTAGCACAGATACGCAGTATTTT
D: .; J: TRBJ1-2; size: .; V: TRBV7-9; length: 12; CDR3: CASSLGSYGYTF; DNA: TGTGCCAGCAGTCTCGGGAGCTATGGCTACACCTTC
D: TRBD1; J: TRBJ2-1; size: .; V: TRBV2; length: 14; CDR3: CASARTGVYNEQFF; DNA: TGTGCCAGCGCCCGGACAGGGGTTTACAATGAGCAGTTCTTC
D: .; J: TRBJ1-2; size: .; V: TRBV12-3/TRBV12-4; length: 12; CDR3: CASSFSRYGYTF; DNA: TGTGCCAGCAGTTTCTCTCGGTATGGCTACACCTTC
D: TRBD1; J: TRBJ1-6; size: .; V: TRBV3-1/TRBV3-2; length: 20; CDR3: CASSQATPYRGSSYNSPLHF; DNA: TGTGCCAGCAGCCAAGCCACTCCCTACAGGGGGAGCTCCTATAATTCACCCCTCCACTTT
D: .; J: TRBJ2-7; size: .; V: TRBV18; length: 13; CDR3: CASSPTTSYEQYF; DNA: TGTGCCAGCTCACCCACTACCTCCTACGAGCAGTACTTC